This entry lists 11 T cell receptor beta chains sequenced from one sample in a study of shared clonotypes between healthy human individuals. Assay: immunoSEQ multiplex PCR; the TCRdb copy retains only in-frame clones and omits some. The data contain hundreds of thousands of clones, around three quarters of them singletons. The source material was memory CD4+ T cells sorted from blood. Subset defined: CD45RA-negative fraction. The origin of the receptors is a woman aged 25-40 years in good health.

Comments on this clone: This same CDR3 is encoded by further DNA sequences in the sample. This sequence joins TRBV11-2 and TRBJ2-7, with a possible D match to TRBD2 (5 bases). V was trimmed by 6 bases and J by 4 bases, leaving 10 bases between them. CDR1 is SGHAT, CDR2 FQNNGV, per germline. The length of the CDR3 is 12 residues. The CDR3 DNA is TGTGCCAGCAGTTCCGGGGAATACGAGCAGTACTTC. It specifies CASSSGEYEQYF.

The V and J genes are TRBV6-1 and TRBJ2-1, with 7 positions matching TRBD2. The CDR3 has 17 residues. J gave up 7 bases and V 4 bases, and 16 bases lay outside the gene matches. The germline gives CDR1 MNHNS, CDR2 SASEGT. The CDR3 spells CASSGVWSGSGGNEQFF. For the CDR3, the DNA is TGTGCCAGCAGTGGGGTTTGGTCGGGGTCGGGGGGAAATGAGCAGTTCTTC.

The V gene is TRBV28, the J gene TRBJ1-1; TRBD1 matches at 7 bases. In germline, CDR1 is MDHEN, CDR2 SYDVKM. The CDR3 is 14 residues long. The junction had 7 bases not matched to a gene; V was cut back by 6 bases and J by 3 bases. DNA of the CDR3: TGTGCCAGCAGGGGACAGCCCGATGACACTGAAGCTTTCTTT. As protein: CASRGQPDDTEAFF.

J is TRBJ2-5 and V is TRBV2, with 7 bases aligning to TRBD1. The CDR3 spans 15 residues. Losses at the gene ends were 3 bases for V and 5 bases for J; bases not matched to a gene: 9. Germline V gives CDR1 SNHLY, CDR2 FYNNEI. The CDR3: CASSDGVGGGETQYF. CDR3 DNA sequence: TGTGCCAGCAGTGATGGCGTAGGGGGCGGCGAGACCCAGTACTTC.

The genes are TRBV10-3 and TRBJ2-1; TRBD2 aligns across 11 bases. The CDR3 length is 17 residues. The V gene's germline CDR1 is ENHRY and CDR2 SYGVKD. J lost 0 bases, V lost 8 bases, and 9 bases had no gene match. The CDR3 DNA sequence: TGTGCCATCGGTACTAGCGGGAGTAGAAGCTCCTACAATGAGCAGTTCTTC. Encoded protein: CAIGTSGSRSSYNEQFF.

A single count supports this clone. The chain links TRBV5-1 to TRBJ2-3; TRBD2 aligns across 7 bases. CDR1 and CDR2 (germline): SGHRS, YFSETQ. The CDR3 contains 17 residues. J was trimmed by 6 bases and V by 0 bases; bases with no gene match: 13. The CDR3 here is CASSLEPYAGVIDTQYF. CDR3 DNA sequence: TGCGCCAGCAGCTTGGAGCCCTACGCGGGAGTGATCGATACGCAGTATTTT.

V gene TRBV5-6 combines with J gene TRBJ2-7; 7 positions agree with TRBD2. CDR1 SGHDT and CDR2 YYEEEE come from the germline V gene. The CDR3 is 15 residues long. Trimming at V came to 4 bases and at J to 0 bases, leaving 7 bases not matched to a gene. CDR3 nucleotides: TGTGCCAGCAGCATTAGCGGGCCGAGCTCCTACGAGCAGTACTTC. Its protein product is CASSISGPSSYEQYF.

CDR3 bases: TGTGCCAGTAGTAACCAGGAGGGGATACCCCTCCACTTT. As protein: CASSNQEGIPLHF. V gene TRBV19 combines with J gene TRBJ1-6; tentative D call: TRBD1 (5 bases). Germline lookup yields CDR1 LNHDA and CDR2 SQIVND (reference sequence). V lost 4 bases and J lost 12, with 13 bases in between. There are 13 residues in the CDR3.

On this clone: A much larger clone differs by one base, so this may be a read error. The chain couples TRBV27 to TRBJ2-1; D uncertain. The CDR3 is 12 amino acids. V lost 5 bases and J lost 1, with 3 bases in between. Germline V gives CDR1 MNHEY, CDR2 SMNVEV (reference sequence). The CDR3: CASSASYNEQFF. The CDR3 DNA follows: TGTGCCAGCAGTGCGTCCTACAATGAGCAGTTCTTC.

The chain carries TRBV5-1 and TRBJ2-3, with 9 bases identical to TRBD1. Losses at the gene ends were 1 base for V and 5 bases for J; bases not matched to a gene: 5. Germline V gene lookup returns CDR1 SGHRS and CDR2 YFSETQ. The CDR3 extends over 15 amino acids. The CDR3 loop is CASSLSRQGGDTQYF. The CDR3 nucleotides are TGCGCCAGCAGCTTGTCCCGACAGGGGGGAGATACGCAGTATTTT.

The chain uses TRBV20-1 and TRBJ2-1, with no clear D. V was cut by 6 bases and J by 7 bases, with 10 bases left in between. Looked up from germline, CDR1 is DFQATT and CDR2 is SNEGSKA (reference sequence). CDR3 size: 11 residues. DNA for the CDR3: TGCAGTGCCTGGGTTGGGAATGAGCAGTTCTTC. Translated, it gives CSAWVGNEQFF.